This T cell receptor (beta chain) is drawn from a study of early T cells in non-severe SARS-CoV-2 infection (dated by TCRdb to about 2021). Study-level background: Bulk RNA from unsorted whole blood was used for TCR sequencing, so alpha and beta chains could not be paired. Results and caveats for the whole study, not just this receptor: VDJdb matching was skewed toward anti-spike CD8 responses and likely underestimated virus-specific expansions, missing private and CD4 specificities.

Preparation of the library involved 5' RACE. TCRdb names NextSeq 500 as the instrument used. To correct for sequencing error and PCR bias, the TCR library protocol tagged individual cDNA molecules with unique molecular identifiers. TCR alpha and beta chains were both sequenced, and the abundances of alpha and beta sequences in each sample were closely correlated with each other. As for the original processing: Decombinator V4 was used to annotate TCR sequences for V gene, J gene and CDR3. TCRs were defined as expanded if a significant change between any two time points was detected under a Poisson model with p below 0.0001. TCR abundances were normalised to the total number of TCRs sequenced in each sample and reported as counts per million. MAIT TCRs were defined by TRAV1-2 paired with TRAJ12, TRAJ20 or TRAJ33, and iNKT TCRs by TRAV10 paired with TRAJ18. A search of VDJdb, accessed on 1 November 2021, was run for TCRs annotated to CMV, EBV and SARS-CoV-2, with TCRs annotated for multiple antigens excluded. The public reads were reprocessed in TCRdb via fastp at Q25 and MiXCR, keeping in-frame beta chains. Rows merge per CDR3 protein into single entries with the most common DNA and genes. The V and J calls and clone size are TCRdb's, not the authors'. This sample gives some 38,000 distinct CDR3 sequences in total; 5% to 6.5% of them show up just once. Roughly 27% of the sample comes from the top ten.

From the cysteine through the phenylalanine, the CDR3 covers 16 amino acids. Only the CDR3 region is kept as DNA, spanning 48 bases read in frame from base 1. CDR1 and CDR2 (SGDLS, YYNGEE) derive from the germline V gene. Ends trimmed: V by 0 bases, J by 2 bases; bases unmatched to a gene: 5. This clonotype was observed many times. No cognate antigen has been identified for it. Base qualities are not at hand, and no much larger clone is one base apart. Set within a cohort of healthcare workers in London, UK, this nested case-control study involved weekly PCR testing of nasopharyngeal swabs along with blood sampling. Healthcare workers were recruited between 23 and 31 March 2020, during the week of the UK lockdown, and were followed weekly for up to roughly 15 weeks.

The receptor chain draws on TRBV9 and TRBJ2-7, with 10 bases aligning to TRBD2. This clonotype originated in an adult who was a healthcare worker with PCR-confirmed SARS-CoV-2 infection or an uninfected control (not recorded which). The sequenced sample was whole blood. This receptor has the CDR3 CASSVGLAGVPYEQYF. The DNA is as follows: TGTGCCAGCAGCGTAGGACTAGCGGGCGTCCCCTACGAGCAGTACTTC.